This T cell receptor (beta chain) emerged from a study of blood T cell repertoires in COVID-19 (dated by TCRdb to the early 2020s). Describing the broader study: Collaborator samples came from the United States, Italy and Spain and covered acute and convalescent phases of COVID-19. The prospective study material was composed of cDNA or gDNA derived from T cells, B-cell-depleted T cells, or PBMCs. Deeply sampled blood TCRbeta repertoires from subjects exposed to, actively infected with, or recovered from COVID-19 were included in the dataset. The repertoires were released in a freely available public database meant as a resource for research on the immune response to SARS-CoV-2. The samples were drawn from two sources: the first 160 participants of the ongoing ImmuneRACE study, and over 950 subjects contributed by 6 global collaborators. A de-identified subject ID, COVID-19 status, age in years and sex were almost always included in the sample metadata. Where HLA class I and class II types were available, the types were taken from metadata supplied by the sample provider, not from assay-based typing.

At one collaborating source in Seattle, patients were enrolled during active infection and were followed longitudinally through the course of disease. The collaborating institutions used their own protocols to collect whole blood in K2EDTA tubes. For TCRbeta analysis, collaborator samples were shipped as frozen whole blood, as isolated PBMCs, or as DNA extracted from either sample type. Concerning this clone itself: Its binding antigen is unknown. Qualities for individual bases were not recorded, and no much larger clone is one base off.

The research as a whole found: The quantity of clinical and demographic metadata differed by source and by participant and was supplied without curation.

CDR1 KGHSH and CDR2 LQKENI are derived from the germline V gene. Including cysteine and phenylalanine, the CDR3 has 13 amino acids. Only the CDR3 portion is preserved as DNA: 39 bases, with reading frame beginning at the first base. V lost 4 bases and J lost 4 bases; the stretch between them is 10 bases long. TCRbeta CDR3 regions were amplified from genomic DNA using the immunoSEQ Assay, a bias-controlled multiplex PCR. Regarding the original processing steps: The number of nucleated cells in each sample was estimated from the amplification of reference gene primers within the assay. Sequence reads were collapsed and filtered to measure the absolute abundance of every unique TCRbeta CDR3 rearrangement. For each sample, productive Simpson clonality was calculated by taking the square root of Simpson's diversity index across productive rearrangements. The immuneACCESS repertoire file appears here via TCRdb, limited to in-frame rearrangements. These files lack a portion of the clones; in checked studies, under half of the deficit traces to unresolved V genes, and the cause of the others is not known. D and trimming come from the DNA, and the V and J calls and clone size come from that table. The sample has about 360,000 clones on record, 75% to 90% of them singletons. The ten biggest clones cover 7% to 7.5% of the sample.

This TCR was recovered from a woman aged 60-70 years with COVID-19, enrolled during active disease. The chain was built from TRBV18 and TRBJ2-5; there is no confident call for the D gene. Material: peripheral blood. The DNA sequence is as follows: TGTGCCAGCTCACGGGCCGCGAGAGAGACCCAGTACTTC. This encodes CASSRAARETQYF.